The 15 T cell receptor beta chains below come from one sample, sequenced in a study of blood T cell repertoires in COVID-19. Sequencing used immunoSEQ multiplex PCR; TCRdb keeps in-frame clones, though not all of them. This table has 68,000 or so clones, roughly 80% appearing once. The sample comprised peripheral blood. The receptor source for this set is a human donor in a cohort sampled during active COVID-19.

This CDR3 is CASSPPRGSGSPGELFF. The CDR3 DNA reads as TGTGCCAGCTCACCACCCCGGGGTAGCGGGAGCCCCGGGGAGCTGTTTTTT. The chain recombines TRBV18 with TRBJ2-2; 9 bases map to TRBD2. The junction had 8 bases not matched to a gene; V was cut back by 0 bases and J by 6 bases. The CDR3 totals 17 residues. Germline CDR1 and CDR2: KGHSH and LQKENI.

The V call is TRBV6-5, the J call TRBJ1-6; unclear D gene. Germline CDR1 and CDR2: MNHEY and SVGAGI. The CDR3 runs 13 residues. V lost 7 bases and J lost 5, with 9 bases in between. CDR3 protein: CASTPGNNSPLHF. In DNA, the CDR3 is TGTGCCAGCACACCGGGGAATAATTCACCCCTCCACTTT.

This sequence joins TRBV19 and TRBJ2-3; a possible D gene is TRBD1 (6 bases). V lost 3 bases and J lost 8, with 12 bases in between. Germline V gives CDR1 LNHDA, CDR2 SQIVND (reference sequence). The CDR3 has 13 residues. The CDR3 is CASSIGGRSTQYF. DNA for the CDR3: TGTGCCAGTAGTATTGGGGGCAGAAGTACGCAGTATTTT.

This clone has just one count. The chain combines TRBV3-1 (or the pseudogene TRBV3-2) with TRBJ2-2; D is undetermined. This CDR3 region has 14 residues. Germline-derived CDR1 and CDR2 are LGHDT and YNNKEL (reference sequence). V dropped 3 bases and J dropped 1 base, with 6 bases sitting between them. DNA for the CDR3: TGTGCCAGCAGCCAGGTAGAGAACACCGGGGAGCTGTTTTTT. Translating it yields CASSQVENTGELFF.

CDR3 residues: CAPLGGADPYNEQFF. DNA for the CDR3: TGTGCCCCCCTTGGCGGGGCTGACCCCTACAATGAGCAGTTCTTC. The chain joins TRBV7-6 to TRBJ2-1, with a possible D match to TRBD2 (6 bases). Between the trimmed V and J ends, which lost 11 bases and 2 bases, there was a span of 19 bases. Germline CDR1 SGHVS, CDR2 FNYEAQ. The CDR3 contains 15 residues.

The V gene is TRBV7-2, the J gene TRBJ2-3; 7 nucleotides agree with TRBD2. CDR3 size: 15 residues. J was trimmed by 4 bases and V by 1 base; bases with no gene match: 5. CDR1 is SGHTA and CDR2 is FQGNSA in the germline V gene. CDR3 DNA: TGTGCCAGCAGCTTAGTCGGCGGGAGCCCAGATACGCAGTATTTT. Amino acid sequence: CASSLVGGSPDTQYF.

The chain is built from TRBV9 and TRBJ1-4; 7 bases align to TRBD1. The junction had 11 bases not matched to a gene; V was cut back by 4 bases and J by 8 bases. Germline CDR1 SGDLS, CDR2 YYNGEE. The length of the CDR3 is 15 residues. The CDR3 DNA sequence: TGTGCCAGCAGCTCTCAGACAGGGACTTTGGAAAAACTGTTTTTT. Protein product: CASSSQTGTLEKLFF.

The rearrangement links TRBV3-1 (or the pseudogene TRBV3-2) to TRBJ2-2, with 12 bases identical to TRBD2. This CDR3 contains 18 residues. The V gene end was trimmed by 4 bases and the J gene end by 0 bases; junction bases not matched to a gene: 6. The germline gives CDR1 LGHDT, CDR2 YNNKEL (reference sequence). CDR3 DNA sequence: TGTGCCAGCAGCCCGTGGACTAGCGGGACCCCGAACACCGGGGAGCTGTTTTTT. This gives the protein CASSPWTSGTPNTGELFF.

This sequence joins TRBV3-1 (or the pseudogene TRBV3-2) and TRBJ2-7; 12 nucleotides agree with TRBD2. CDR1 is LGHDT, CDR2 YNNKEL, per germline (reference sequence). With 3 bases clipped from V and 0 bases from J, the junction kept 6 bases outside the gene matches. The CDR3 totals 17 residues. The CDR3 DNA is TGTGCCAGCAGCCAGCCCGGACTAGCGGGGACCTCCTACGAGCAGTACTTC. It specifies CASSQPGLAGTSYEQYF.

The V call is TRBV6-1, the J call TRBJ2-5; TRBD1 matches 9 bases. Germline lookup yields CDR1 MNHNS and CDR2 SASEGT. V lost 2 bases and J lost 4; bases outside the gene matches: 5. The length of the CDR3 is 15 residues. The CDR3 nucleotides read TGTGCCAGCAGTGAAACAGGGACAGGGTCAGAGACCCAGTACTTC. Translation: CASSETGTGSETQYF.

V gene TRBV7-9 combines with J gene TRBJ1-2, with D perhaps TRBD1 (5 bases). This CDR3 is 13 amino acids long. V was shortened by 1 base and J by 6 bases, with 9 bases between the two germline ends. The germline V gene encodes CDR1 SEHNR and CDR2 FQNEAQ (reference sequence). CDR3 nucleotides: TGTGCCAGCAGCTTAGGGGGGGTCCATGGCTACACCTTC. The encoded protein is CASSLGGVHGYTF.

The CDR3 reads CASSSTGANVLTF. CDR3 DNA: TGTGCCAGCAGTTCCACTGGGGCCAACGTCCTGACTTTC. The genes are TRBV7-8 and TRBJ2-6; D ambiguous. The CDR3 has 13 amino acids. Germline-derived CDR1 and CDR2 are SGHVS and FQNEAQ. Trimming pared 6 bases from V and 2 bases from J, leaving 5 bases between.

This clone was seen once. The rearrangement joins TRBV11-2 to TRBJ2-1, with 16 bases identical to TRBD2. V dropped 3 bases and J dropped 9; count of bases not matched to a gene: 5. The germline CDR1 and CDR2 sequences are SGHAT and FQNNGV. CDR3 size: 16 residues. CDR3 nucleotides: TGTGCCAGCAGCTTGGGACTAGCGGGGGGGCCGAGTGAGCAGTTCTTC. Amino acid sequence: CASSLGLAGGPSEQFF.

This sequence joins TRBV28 and TRBJ1-2, with D tentatively TRBD1 (6 bases). CDR3 length: 14 amino acids. Per the germline V gene, CDR1 is MDHEN and CDR2 is SYDVKM. V lost 6 bases and J lost 0, with 11 bases in between. CDR3: CASREDRTNYGYTF. The CDR3 nucleotides read TGTGCCAGCAGAGAAGACAGGACTAACTATGGCTACACCTTC.

This chain links TRBV5-6 with TRBJ2-7; 14 nucleotides line up with TRBD2. Germline V gene sequence: CDR1 SGHDT, CDR2 YYEEEE. The ends lost 1 base at V and 7 bases at J; junction bases unmatched: 7. This CDR3 has 16 amino acids. In DNA, the CDR3 is TGTGCCAGCAGCTTGACGGGACTAGCGGGAGAGAAAGAGCAGTACTTC. Its translation: CASSLTGLAGEKEQYF.